What follows are 9 T cell receptor beta chains derived from one specimen sequenced in a study of blood T cell repertoires in COVID-19. Clones were sequenced by immunoSEQ multiplex PCR, and TCRdb holds only the in-frame ones, with some missing. The table records around 130,000 clones, 60% to 85% of them present only once. The sample comprised peripheral blood. The receptors come from a man older than 75 with acute or convalescent COVID-19.

This sequence joins TRBV18 and TRBJ1-1; no definite D call. Germline V gene sequence: CDR1 KGHSH, CDR2 LQKENI. The CDR3 extends over 15 amino acids. Trimming removed 2 bases at V and 0 bases at J, with 10 bases between. The CDR3 protein is CASSPTMGVNTEAFF. The DNA for the CDR3 is TGTGCCAGCTCACCAACGATGGGAGTGAACACTGAAGCTTTCTTT.

The chain is built from TRBV27 and TRBJ1-6; D gene uncertain. The germline V gene encodes CDR1 MNHEY and CDR2 SMNVEV (reference sequence). The CDR3 consists of 15 residues. The germline V and J ends were trimmed by 10 bases and 0 bases, with 13 bases remaining between them. For the CDR3, the DNA is TGTGCCACCGGTGAGGCTAGCTCCTATAATTCACCCCTCCACTTT. Residues: CATGEASSYNSPLHF.

The chain has TRBV2 and TRBJ2-3; the D is unclear. Between the trimmed V and J ends, which lost 3 bases and 5 bases, there was a span of 6 bases. This CDR3 region has 12 residues. Germline assignment: CDR1 SNHLY and CDR2 FYNNEI. The CDR3 protein is CASSDWRDTQYF. CDR3 bases: TGTGCCAGCAGTGACTGGAGAGATACGCAGTATTTT.

The CDR3 bases are TGTGCCAGCTCACCACCGTCGGTAGTCCCAGAGACCCAGTACTTC. This translates into CASSPPSVVPETQYF. The V call is TRBV18, the J call TRBJ2-5; unclear D gene. The CDR3 contains 15 residues. Trimming stripped 0 bases from V and 4 bases from J, with 12 bases between. Germline lookup yields CDR1 KGHSH and CDR2 LQKENI. The full variable domain, in which reference TRBV18 and TRBJ2-5 provide the parts outside the CDR3, is NAGVMQNPRHLVRRRGQEARLRCSPMKGHSHVYWYRQLPEEGLKFMVYLQKENIIDESGMPKERFSAEFPKEGPSILRIQQVVRGDSAAYFCASSPPSVVPETQYFGPGTRLLVL.

The chain uses TRBV19 and TRBJ2-5, with D tentatively TRBD2 (6 bases). The germline V gene encodes CDR1 LNHDA and CDR2 SQIVND (reference sequence). CDR3 length equals 14 residues. V was cut by 3 bases and J by 1 base, with 9 bases left in between. The CDR3 DNA follows: TGTGCCAGTAGTATCGGGGGAGGCCAAGAGACCCAGTACTTC. Protein sequence: CASSIGGGQETQYF.

This clone turned up a few times. The gene calls are TRBV5-1 and TRBJ1-6, with a weak D call TRBD1 (5 bases). The V end was cut by 0 bases, the J end by 1 base, with 11 bases between. CDR3 size: 17 residues. CDR1 is SGHRS, CDR2 YFSETQ, per germline. CDR3 sequence: CASSLVGGTSYNSPLHF. In DNA form, the CDR3 reads TGCGCCAGCAGCTTGGTCGGAGGGACTTCCTATAATTCACCCCTCCACTTT.

The chain combines TRBV28 with TRBJ2-7, with 8 bases that match TRBD1. The CDR3 covers 15 residues. In germline, CDR1 is MDHEN, CDR2 SYDVKM. V shed 6 bases, J shed 2 bases, and the junction held 9 bases outside the gene matches. DNA for the CDR3: TGTGCCAGCAGGCCCCGGGACAGGTCTACCTACGAGCAGTACTTC. Translation: CASRPRDRSTYEQYF. The variable domain in full, with the rest retrieved from reference TRBV28 and TRBJ2-7, is DVKVTQSSRYLVKRTGEKVFLECVQDMDHENMFWYRQDPGLGLRLIYFSYDVKMKEKGDIPEGYSVSREKKERFSLILESASTNQTSMYLCASRPRDRSTYEQYFGPGTRLTVT.

In regard to this clone: Its ends do not fully match the called genes, so a read error is possible. The rearrangement links TRBV7-2 to TRBJ2-3; D might be TRBD1 (6 bases). The CDR3 totals 12 residues. Germline loops: CDR1 SGHTA, CDR2 FQGNSA. As DNA, the CDR3 is TGTGCCAGCAGCGACACGACAGGTACGCAGTATTTT. This codes for CASSDTTGTQYF.

This sequence joins TRBV6-5 and TRBJ2-3; 9 nucleotides align to TRBD2. The CDR3 runs to 15 residues. Trimming took 2 bases from V and 4 from J; bases not matched to a gene: 4. Germline V gives CDR1 MNHEY, CDR2 SVGAGI. The CDR3 region is CASSYRGGAADTQYF. DNA for the CDR3: TGTGCCAGCAGTTACCGCGGGGGGGCCGCAGATACGCAGTATTTT.